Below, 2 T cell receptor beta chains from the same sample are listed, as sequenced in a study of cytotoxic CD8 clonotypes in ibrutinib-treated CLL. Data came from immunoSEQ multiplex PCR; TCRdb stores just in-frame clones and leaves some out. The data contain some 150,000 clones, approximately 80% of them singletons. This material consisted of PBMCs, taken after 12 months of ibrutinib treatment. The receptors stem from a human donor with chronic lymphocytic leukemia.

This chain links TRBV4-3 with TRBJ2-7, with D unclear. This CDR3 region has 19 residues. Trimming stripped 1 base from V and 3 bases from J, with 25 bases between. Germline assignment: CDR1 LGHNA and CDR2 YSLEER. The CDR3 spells CASSQALPTSIYTNYEQYF. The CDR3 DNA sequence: TGCGCCAGCAGCCAAGCCCTCCCCACTTCTATCTACACAAACTACGAGCAGTACTTC.

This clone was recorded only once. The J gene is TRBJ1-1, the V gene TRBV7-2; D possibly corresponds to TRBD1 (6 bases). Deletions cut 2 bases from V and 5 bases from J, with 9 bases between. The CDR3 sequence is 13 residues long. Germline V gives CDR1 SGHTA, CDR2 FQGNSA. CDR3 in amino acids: CASSLSQGTEAFF. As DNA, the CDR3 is TGTGCCAGCAGCTTAAGCCAGGGGACTGAAGCTTTCTTT.